The 8 T cell receptor beta chains reported below all come from one sample, sequenced in a study of technical replicates of blood from several donors. Sequenced by immunoSEQ multiplex PCR; TCRdb stores in-frame clones only, minus some. The sample yields 85,000 or so clones, 85% to 95% seen once. Input material: T cells isolated from PBMCs. The receptors here all came from a human donor in good health.

The chain recombines TRBV2 with TRBJ2-7; possibly TRBD2 for D (6 bases). The CDR3 contains 14 residues. In germline, CDR1 is SNHLY, CDR2 FYNNEI. Trimming stripped 4 bases from V and 2 bases from J, with 12 bases between. The CDR3 protein is CASSGTTRTYEQYF. DNA of the CDR3: TGTGCCAGCAGTGGGACTACCCGTACCTACGAGCAGTACTTC.

This chain links TRBV6-6 with TRBJ2-3; TRBD2 matches at 9 bases. This CDR3 comprises 15 residues. CDR1 is MNHNY, CDR2 SVGAGI, per germline (reference sequence). Losses at the gene ends were 6 bases for V and 3 bases for J; bases not matched to a gene: 7. Here the CDR3 DNA reads TGTGCCAGCAGCCAGGCGGGGGGGCCGACAGATACGCAGTATTTT. The encoded protein is CASSQAGGPTDTQYF.

This chain links TRBV11-3 with TRBJ2-1; weak D call: TRBD2 (5 bases). Trimming pared 1 base from V and 0 bases from J, leaving 10 bases between. Germline values: CDR1 SGHNT, CDR2 YENEEA. This CDR3 contains 16 residues. CDR3 region: CASSLGDTSSYNEQFF. DNA of the CDR3: TGTGCCAGCAGCTTAGGAGACACTAGCTCCTACAATGAGCAGTTCTTC.

Only a few counts were recorded for this clone. The chain has TRBV5-1 and TRBJ1-1, with no clear D. The CDR3 has 17 amino acids. The ends were cut back, 4 bases at V and 0 bases at J, with 19 bases in the middle. Germline CDR1 is SGHRS and CDR2 is YFSETQ. CDR3 nucleotide sequence: TGCGCCAGCAGCCGTAGTTCGCTCACCGTCATGAACACTGAAGCTTTCTTT. Translation: CASSRSSLTVMNTEAFF.

This clone was recorded once. V usage is TRBV4-1 and J usage is TRBJ1-5; D might be TRBD1 (6 bases). Germline assignment: CDR1 MGHRA and CDR2 YSYEKL. The CDR3 is 16 amino acids. The ends were cut back, 4 bases at V and 0 bases at J, with 13 bases in the middle. The CDR3 loop reads CASSLELGASNQPQHF. Written as DNA, the CDR3 is TGCGCCAGCAGCCTGGAGTTGGGGGCTAGCAATCAGCCCCAGCATTTT.

The rearrangement joins TRBV13 to TRBJ2-7; a weak D match, TRBD2 (5 bases). There are 14 residues in the CDR3. The V gene lost 2 bases and the J gene lost 7 bases, with 15 bases spanning the gap. Germline V gene sequence: CDR1 PRHDT, CDR2 FYEKMQ (reference sequence). CDR3 nucleotide sequence: TGTGCCAGCAGCTTAAGTGGGAGCCCCGAAGAGCAGTACTTC. Amino acid sequence: CASSLSGSPEEQYF.

This rearrangement joins TRBV18 to TRBJ2-5, with TRBD1 as a possible D gene (5 bases). This CDR3 comprises 15 residues. V was shortened by 0 bases and J by 5 bases, with 13 bases between the two germline ends. Germline V gives CDR1 KGHSH, CDR2 LQKENI. The CDR3 region is CASSPPSRGGETQYF. CDR3 nucleotide sequence: TGTGCCAGCTCACCACCGAGTAGGGGCGGTGAGACCCAGTACTTC.

This chain connects TRBV5-4 to TRBJ2-6, with a tentative D call TRBD1 (6 bases). The CDR3 totals 17 residues. Germline V gene lookup returns CDR1 SGHNT and CDR2 YYREEE (reference sequence). The V and J ends lost 6 bases and 0 bases respectively, with 16 bases between them. The CDR3 region has the DNA TGTGCCAGCACCGGACAGTTAAGGTTCTCTGGGGCCAACGTCCTGACTTTC. Its translation is CASTGQLRFSGANVLTF.